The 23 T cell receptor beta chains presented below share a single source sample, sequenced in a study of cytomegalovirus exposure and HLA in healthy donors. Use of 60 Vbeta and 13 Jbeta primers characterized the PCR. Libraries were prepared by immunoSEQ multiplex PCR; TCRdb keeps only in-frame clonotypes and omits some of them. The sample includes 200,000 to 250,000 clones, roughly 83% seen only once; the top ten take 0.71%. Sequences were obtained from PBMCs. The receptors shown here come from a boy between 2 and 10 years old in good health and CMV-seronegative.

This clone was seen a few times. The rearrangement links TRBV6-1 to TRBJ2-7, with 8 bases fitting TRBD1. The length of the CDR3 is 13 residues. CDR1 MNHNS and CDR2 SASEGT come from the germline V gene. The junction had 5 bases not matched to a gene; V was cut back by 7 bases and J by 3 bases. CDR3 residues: CASIGDRGYEQYF. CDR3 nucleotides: TGTGCCAGCATTGGAGACAGGGGCTACGAGCAGTACTTC.

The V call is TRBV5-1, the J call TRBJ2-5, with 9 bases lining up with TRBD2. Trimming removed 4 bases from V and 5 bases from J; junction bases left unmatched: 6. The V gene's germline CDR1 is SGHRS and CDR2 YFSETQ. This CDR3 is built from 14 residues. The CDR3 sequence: CASSPLAGRETQYF. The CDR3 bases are TGCGCCAGCAGCCCCCTAGCGGGAAGGGAGACCCAGTACTTC.

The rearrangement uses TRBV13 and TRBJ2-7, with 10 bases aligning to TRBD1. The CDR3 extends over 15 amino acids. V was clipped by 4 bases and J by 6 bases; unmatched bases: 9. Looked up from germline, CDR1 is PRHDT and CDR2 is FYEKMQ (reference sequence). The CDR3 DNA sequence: TGTGCCAGCAGCTACCTAGGACAGGGGGGTGGCGAGCAGTACTTC. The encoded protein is CASSYLGQGGGEQYF.

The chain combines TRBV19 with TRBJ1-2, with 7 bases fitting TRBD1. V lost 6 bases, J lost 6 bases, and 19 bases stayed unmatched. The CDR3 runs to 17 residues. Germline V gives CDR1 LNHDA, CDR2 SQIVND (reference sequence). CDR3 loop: CASSPQPSQGPEDGYTF. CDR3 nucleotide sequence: TGTGCCAGTAGCCCACAACCCTCACAGGGGCCAGAAGATGGCTACACCTTC.

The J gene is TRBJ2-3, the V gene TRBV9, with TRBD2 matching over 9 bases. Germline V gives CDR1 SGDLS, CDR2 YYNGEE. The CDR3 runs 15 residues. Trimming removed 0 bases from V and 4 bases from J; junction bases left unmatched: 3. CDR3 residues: CASSVGGGGSDTQYF. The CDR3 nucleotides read TGTGCCAGCAGCGTAGGCGGGGGGGGTTCAGATACGCAGTATTTT.

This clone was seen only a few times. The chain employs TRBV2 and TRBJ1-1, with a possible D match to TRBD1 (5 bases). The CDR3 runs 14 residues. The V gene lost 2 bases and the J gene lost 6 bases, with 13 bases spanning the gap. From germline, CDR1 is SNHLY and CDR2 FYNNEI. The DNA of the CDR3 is TGTGCCAGCAGTGAAACCACCCAGGGTCCTGAAGCTTTCTTT. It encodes CASSETTQGPEAFF.

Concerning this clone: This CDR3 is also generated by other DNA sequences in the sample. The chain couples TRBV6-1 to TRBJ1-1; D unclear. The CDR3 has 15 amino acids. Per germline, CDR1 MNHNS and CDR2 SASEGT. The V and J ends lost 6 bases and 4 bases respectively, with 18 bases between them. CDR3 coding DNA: TGTGCCAGCAGCGCTATTTCCGGAGAGGGCACTGAAGCTTTCTTT. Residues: CASSAISGEGTEAFF.

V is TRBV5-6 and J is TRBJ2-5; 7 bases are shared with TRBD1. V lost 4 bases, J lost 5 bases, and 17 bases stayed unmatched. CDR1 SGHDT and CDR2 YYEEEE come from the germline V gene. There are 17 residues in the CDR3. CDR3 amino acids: CASSAMGSAGGSETQYF. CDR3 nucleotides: TGTGCCAGCAGCGCCATGGGTTCGGCAGGGGGTTCGGAGACCCAGTACTTC.

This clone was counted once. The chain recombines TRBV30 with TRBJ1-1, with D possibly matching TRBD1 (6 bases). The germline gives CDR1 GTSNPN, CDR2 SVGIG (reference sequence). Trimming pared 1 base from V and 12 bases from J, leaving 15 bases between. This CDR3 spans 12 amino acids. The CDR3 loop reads CAWSGQGRMPFF. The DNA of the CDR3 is TGTGCCTGGAGTGGTCAGGGGCGGATGCCTTTCTTT.

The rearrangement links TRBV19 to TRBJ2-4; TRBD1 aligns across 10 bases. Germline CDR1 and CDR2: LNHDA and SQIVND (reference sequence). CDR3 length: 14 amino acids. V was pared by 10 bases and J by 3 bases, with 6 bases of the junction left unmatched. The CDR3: CATGDRGLKNIQYF. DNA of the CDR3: TGTGCCACGGGTGACAGGGGGCTCAAAAACATTCAGTACTTC.

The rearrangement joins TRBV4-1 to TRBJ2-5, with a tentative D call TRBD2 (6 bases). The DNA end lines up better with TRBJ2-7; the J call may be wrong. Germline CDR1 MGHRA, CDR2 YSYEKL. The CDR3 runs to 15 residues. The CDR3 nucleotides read TGCGCCAGCAGCCCAGGGTCGGGGGAGAAAAACGAGCAGTACTTC. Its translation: CASSPGSGEKNEQYF.

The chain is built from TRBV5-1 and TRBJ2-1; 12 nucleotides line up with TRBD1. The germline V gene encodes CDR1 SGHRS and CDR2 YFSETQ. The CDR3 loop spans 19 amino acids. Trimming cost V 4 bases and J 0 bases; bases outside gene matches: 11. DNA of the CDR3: TGCGCCAGCAGCCCTCCGGGACAGGGGGCCGTGAGCTCCTACAATGAGCAGTTCTTC. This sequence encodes CASSPPGQGAVSSYNEQFF. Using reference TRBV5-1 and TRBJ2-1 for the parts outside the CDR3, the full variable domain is KAGVTQTPRYLIKTRGQQVTLSCSPISGHRSVSWYQQTPGQGLQFLFEYFSETQRNKGNFPGRFSGRQFSNSRSEMNVSTLELGDSALYLCASSPPGQGAVSSYNEQFFGPGTRLTVL.

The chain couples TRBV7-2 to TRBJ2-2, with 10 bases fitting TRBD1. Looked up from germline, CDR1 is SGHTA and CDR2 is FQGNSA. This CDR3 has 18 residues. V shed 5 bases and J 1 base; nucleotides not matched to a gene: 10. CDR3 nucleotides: TGTGCCAGCAGCGCCCATAGACAGGGGGCGAGGAACACCGGGGAGCTGTTTTTT. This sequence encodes CASSAHRQGARNTGELFF.

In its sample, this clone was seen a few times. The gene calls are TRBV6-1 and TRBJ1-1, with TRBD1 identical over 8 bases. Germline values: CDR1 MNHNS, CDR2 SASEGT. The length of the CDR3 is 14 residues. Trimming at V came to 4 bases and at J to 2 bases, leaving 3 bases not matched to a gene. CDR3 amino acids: CASSVTGGNTEAFF. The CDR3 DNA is TGTGCCAGCAGTGTAACAGGGGGTAACACTGAAGCTTTCTTT.

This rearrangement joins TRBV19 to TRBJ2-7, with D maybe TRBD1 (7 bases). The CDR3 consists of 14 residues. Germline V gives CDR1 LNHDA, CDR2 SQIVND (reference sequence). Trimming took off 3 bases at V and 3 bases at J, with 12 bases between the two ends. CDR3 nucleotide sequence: TGTGCCAGTAGTATGGGCCAGGGGGGCTACGAGCAGTACTTC. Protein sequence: CASSMGQGGYEQYF.

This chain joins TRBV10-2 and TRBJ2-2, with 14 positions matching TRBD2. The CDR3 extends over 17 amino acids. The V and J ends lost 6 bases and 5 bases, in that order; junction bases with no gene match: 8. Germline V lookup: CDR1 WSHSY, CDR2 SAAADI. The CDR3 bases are TGCGCCAGCAGCCTGACTAGCGGGGGGGTTGGTACCGGGGAGCTGTTTTTT. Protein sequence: CASSLTSGGVGTGELFF.

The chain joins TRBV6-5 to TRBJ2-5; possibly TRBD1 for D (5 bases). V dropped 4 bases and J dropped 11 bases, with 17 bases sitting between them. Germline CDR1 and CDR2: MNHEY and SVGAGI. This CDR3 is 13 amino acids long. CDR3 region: CASSFPSGHEQYF. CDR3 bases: TGTGCCAGCAGTTTCCCTTCAGGGCATGAGCAGTACTTC.

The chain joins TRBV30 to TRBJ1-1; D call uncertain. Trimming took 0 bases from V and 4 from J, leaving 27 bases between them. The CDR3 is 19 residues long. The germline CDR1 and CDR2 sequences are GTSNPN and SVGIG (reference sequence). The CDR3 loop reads CAWSVLSAGRVPSGTEAFF. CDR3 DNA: TGTGCCTGGAGTGTACTCTCGGCGGGTAGGGTCCCGTCCGGCACTGAAGCTTTCTTT.

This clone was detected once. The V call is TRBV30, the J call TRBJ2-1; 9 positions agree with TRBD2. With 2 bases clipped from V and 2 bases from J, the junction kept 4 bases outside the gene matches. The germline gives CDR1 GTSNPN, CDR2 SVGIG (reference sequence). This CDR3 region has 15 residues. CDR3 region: CAWSRSSGTYNEQFF. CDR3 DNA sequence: TGTGCCTGGAGTCGATCTAGCGGGACCTACAATGAGCAGTTCTTC.

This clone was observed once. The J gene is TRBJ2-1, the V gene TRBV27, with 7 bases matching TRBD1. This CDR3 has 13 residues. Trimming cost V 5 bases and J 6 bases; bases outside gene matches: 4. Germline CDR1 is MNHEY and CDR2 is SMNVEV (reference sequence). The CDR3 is CASSPRTGNEQFF. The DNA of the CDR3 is TGTGCCAGCAGTCCAAGGACAGGCAATGAGCAGTTCTTC.

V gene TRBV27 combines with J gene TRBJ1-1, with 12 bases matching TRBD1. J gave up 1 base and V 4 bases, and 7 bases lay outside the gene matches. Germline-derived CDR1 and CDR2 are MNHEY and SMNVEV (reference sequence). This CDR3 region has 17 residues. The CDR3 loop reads CASSSYRDRGRNTEAFF. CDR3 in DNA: TGTGCCAGCAGTTCGTACCGGGACAGGGGGCGGAACACTGAAGCTTTCTTT.

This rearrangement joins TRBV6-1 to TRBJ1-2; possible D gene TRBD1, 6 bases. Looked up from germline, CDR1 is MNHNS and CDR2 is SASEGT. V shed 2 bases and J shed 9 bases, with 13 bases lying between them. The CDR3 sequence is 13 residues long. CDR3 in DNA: TGTGCCAGCAGTGAATCCGTCAGGGGCAGCTACACCTTC. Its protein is CASSESVRGSYTF.

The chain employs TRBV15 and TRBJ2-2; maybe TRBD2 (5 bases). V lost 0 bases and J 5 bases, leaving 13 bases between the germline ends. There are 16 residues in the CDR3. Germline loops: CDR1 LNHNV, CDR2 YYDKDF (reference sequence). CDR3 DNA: TGTGCCACCAGCAGAGATATGCCGGGGAATACCGGGGAGCTGTTTTTT. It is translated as CATSRDMPGNTGELFF.